These 5 T cell receptor beta chains share one sample of origin, sequenced in a study of shared clonotypes between healthy human individuals. Here immunoSEQ multiplex PCR was the method, and the copy in TCRdb shows in-frame clones only, minus some. The sample contains around 700,000 clones, approximately 90% of which appear only once. Naive CD8 cells lacked CD45RO, underwent positive selection for CCR7 and left out terminally differentiated effector memory CD45RA+ cells. Material: naive CD8+ T cells sorted from blood. The receptors shown here come from a man aged 25-45 years in good health.

The chain is built from TRBV14 and TRBJ1-1; perhaps TRBD1 as D (5 bases). Trimming cost V 3 bases and J 6 bases, with 11 bases left between them. The CDR3 length is 13 residues. The germline V gene has CDR1 SGHDN and CDR2 FVKESK. In nucleotides, the CDR3 is TGTGCCAGCAGCCAGTTCCGGGGGGCTGAAGCTTTCTTT. Its protein product is CASSQFRGAEAFF.

This chain connects TRBV5-8 to TRBJ2-1; D ambiguous. This CDR3 comprises 14 residues. V was trimmed by 0 bases and J by 3 bases, leaving 7 bases between them. Germline V CDR1 and CDR2: SGHTS, YDEGEE. Written as DNA, the CDR3 is TGTGCCAGCAGCTTGGGAGAAAACTACAATGAGCAGTTCTTC. Translating it yields CASSLGENYNEQFF. The full variable domain, completed using reference TRBV5-8 and TRBJ2-1, is EAGVTQSPTHLIKTRGQQATLRCSPISGHTSVYWYQQALGLGLQFLLWYDEGEERNRGNFPPRFSGRQFPNYSSELNVNALELEDSALYLCASSLGENYNEQFFGPGTRLTVL.

This chain connects TRBV29-1 to TRBJ2-5; TRBD2 might be the D (6 bases). The V and J ends lost 6 bases and 3 bases respectively, with 17 bases between them. The germline V gene encodes CDR1 SQVTM and CDR2 ANQGSEA. There are 14 residues in the CDR3. The chain's CDR3 is CSVFFAGMEETQYF. The CDR3 nucleotides are TGCAGCGTGTTTTTTGCGGGAATGGAAGAGACCCAGTACTTC.

This chain uses TRBV28 with TRBJ1-2, with D perhaps matching TRBD1 (5 bases). Germline V gene sequence: CDR1 MDHEN, CDR2 SYDVKM. Deletions cut 2 bases from V and 4 bases from J, with 11 bases between. This CDR3 spans 14 amino acids. The chain's CDR3 is CASSLGATTYGYTF. The DNA of the CDR3 is TGTGCCAGCAGTTTAGGGGCCACCACCTATGGCTACACCTTC.

The chain uses TRBV5-6 and TRBJ2-1, with TRBD2 identical over 7 bases. This CDR3 is 16 amino acids long. J was trimmed by 7 bases and V by 4 bases; bases with no gene match: 14. CDR1 SGHDT and CDR2 YYEEEE come from the germline V gene. CDR3 nucleotides: TGTGCCAGCAGCGTGATGGCGGGAGCCCCCGCTAATGAGCAGTTCTTC. Translating it yields CASSVMAGAPANEQFF.